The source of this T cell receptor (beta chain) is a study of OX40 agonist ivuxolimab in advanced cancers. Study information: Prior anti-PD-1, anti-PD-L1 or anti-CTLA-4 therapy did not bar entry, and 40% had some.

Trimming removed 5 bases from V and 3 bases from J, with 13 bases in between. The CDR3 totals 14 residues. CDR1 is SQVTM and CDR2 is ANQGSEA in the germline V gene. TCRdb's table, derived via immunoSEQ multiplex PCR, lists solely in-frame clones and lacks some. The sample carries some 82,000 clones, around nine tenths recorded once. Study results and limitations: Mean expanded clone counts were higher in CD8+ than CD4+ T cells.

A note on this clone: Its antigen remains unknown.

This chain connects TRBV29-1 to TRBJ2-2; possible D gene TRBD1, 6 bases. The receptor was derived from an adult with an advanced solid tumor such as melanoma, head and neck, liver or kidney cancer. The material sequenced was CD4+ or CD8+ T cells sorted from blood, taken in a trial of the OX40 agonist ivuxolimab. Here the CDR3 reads CSVSGEYYTGELFF. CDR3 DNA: TGCAGCGTTTCAGGGGAATATTACACCGGGGAGCTGTTTTTT.